Presented here are 32 T cell receptor beta chains from one specimen sequenced in a study of cytomegalovirus exposure and HLA in healthy donors. Primers for the PCR totalled 60 Vbeta and 13 Jbeta. TCRdb keeps only in-frame clones here, not all; method: immunoSEQ multiplex PCR. Its table lists tens of thousands of clones. The sample consisted of PBMCs. The receptors were gathered from a man between 50 and 59 years old in good health and CMV-seropositive.

CDR3 residues: CAWSPRPGQGAGNTIYF. The DNA of the CDR3 is TGTGCCTGGAGTCCTAGACCGGGACAGGGGGCTGGAAACACCATATATTTT. The chain employs TRBV30 and TRBJ1-3; 11 bases are shared with TRBD1. The CDR3 runs to 17 residues. CDR1 GTSNPN and CDR2 SVGIG come from the germline V gene (reference sequence). The junction had 8 bases not matched to a gene; V was cut back by 2 bases and J by 2 bases.

The rearrangement uses TRBV30 and TRBJ1-5; 8 positions match TRBD1. Germline CDR1 is GTSNPN and CDR2 is SVGIG (reference sequence). The trim removed 3 bases at V and 0 bases at J, leaving 10 bases unmatched. The CDR3 covers 17 residues. The CDR3 DNA follows: TGTGCCTGGAGCGAATCGGTTGGACAGGGTAGCAATCAGCCCCAGCATTTT. Its translation: CAWSESVGQGSNQPQHF.

V and J are TRBV28 and TRBJ1-3; no clear D gene. The germline gives CDR1 MDHEN, CDR2 SYDVKM. V lost 10 bases to trimming and J lost 3 bases, with 19 bases between them. This CDR3 has 15 residues. The CDR3 nucleotides read TGTGCCACCAGCGAAACGGGAATTGGTGGAAACACCATATATTTT. It codes for CATSETGIGGNTIYF.

The V gene is TRBV29-1, the J gene TRBJ1-1; 7 bases match TRBD1. The CDR3 has 15 amino acids. Germline CDR1 is SQVTM and CDR2 is ANQGSEA. With V trimmed by 4 bases and J by 0 bases, 8 bases remained unmatched. The CDR3 DNA is TGCAGCGTTGCCTCGACAGGGAACATGAACACTGAAGCTTTCTTT. Encoded protein: CSVASTGNMNTEAFF.

The chain recombines TRBV7-2 with TRBJ2-2, with D uncertain. The CDR3 is 17 amino acids. Germline V gene data show CDR1 as SGHTA and CDR2 as FQGNSA. V was pared by 2 bases and J by 1 base, with 14 bases between. CDR3 sequence: CASSLYGSTLNTGELFF. CDR3 DNA sequence: TGTGCCAGCAGCTTATACGGGTCGACTCTGAACACCGGGGAGCTGTTTTTT.

The chain carries TRBV29-1 and TRBJ1-2; tentatively, D is TRBD1 (5 bases). The germline CDR1 and CDR2 sequences are SQVTM and ANQGSEA. The CDR3 is 16 residues long. V dropped 0 bases and J dropped 5 bases, with 19 bases sitting between them. The CDR3 here is CSVEEPSPGLRYGYTF. CDR3 in DNA: TGCAGCGTTGAAGAGCCCTCTCCGGGACTCCGATATGGCTACACCTTC.

The chain has TRBV5-5 and TRBJ2-7; perhaps TRBD2 as D (5 bases). CDR1 is SGHKS and CDR2 is YYEKEE in the germline V gene (reference sequence). The V gene lost 5 bases and the J gene lost 3 bases, with 15 bases spanning the gap. This CDR3 is built from 14 residues. CDR3 in amino acids: CASSRGPPGYEQYV. DNA of the CDR3: TGTGCCAGCAGTCGGGGTCCTCCGGGCTACGAGCAGTACGTC.

V and J are TRBV11-2 and TRBJ1-4; D possibly corresponds to TRBD1 (5 bases). Germline V CDR1 and CDR2: SGHAT, FQNNGV. The CDR3 contains 15 residues. The germline V and J ends were trimmed by 2 bases and 8 bases, with 15 bases remaining between them. Here the CDR3 reads CASSLLAGAGEKLFF. DNA of the CDR3: TGTGCCAGCAGCTTACTTGCCGGGGCGGGGGAAAAACTGTTTTTT.

The V and J genes are TRBV6-5 and TRBJ2-3, with 7 positions matching TRBD2. Per germline, CDR1 MNHEY and CDR2 SVGAGI. Losses at the gene ends were 2 bases for V and 2 bases for J; bases not matched to a gene: 4. The CDR3 runs 15 residues. The CDR3 DNA reads as TGTGCCAGCAGTTACACTAGCGAGCCCACAGATACGCAGTATTTT. Its protein is CASSYTSEPTDTQYF.

The chain uses TRBV11-2 and TRBJ1-1; 8 nucleotides line up with TRBD1. The CDR3 spans 18 residues. Trimming took 4 bases from V and 1 from J; bases not matched to a gene: 14. CDR1 and CDR2 from the germline V gene are SGHAT and FQNNGV. The CDR3 sequence: CASSSLTGVVVGNTEAFF. Here the CDR3 DNA reads TGTGCCAGCAGCTCACTGACAGGGGTGGTCGTCGGGAACACTGAAGCTTTCTTT. Complete variable domain (other parts from reference TRBV11-2 and TRBJ1-1): EAGVAQSPRYKIIEKRQSVAFWCNPISGHATLYWYQQILGQGPKLLIQFQNNGVVDDSQLPKDRFSAERLKGVDSTLKIQPAKLEDSAVYLCASSSLTGVVVGNTEAFFGQGTRLTVV.

This chain links TRBV7-9 with TRBJ2-2; D perhaps matches TRBD2 (7 bases). The CDR3 length is 18 residues. Trimming removed 4 bases from V and 3 bases from J, with 21 bases in between. Germline assignment: CDR1 SEHNR and CDR2 FQNEAQ (reference sequence). DNA for the CDR3: TGTGCCAGCAGCTCACCTTGGGGGGCGGGAGTGGACACCGGGGAGCTGTTTTTT. Translating it yields CASSSPWGAGVDTGELFF. The entire variable domain, with the rest obtained from reference TRBV7-9 and TRBJ2-2, is as follows: DTGVSQNPRHKITKRGQNVTFRCDPISEHNRLYWYRQTLGQGPEFLTYFQNEAQLEKSRLLSDRFSAERPKGSFSTLEIQRTEQGDSAMYLCASSSPWGAGVDTGELFFGEGSRLTVL.

The CDR3 is CASSATGNYGYTF. The CDR3 DNA follows: TGTGCCAGCAGCGCCACGGGGAACTATGGCTACACCTTC. The rearrangement joins TRBV7-3 to TRBJ1-2; D call uncertain. This CDR3 comprises 13 residues. Germline CDR1 and CDR2: SGHTA and FQGTGA. V was trimmed by 5 bases and J by 2 bases, leaving 9 bases between them.

V gene TRBV7-9 combines with J gene TRBJ1-5; 10 bases line up with TRBD1. CDR3 length equals 14 residues. The V gene's germline CDR1 is SEHNR and CDR2 FQNEAQ (reference sequence). The V gene end was trimmed by 5 bases and the J gene end by 9 bases; junction bases not matched to a gene: 7. CDR3 nucleotide sequence: TGTGCCAGCAGCCCGGGACAGGGGCAGGGGCCCCAGCATTTT. It codes for CASSPGQGQGPQHF.

V gene TRBV4-3 combines with J gene TRBJ2-1; 10 positions match TRBD2. J was trimmed by 7 bases and V by 3 bases; bases with no gene match: 6. The CDR3 runs to 15 residues. CDR1 is LGHNA, CDR2 YSLEER, per germline. The CDR3 DNA sequence: TGCGCCAGCAGCCATGTAGCGGGAGGATGGAATGAGCAGTTCTTC. This translates into CASSHVAGGWNEQFF.

The chain uses TRBV7-9 and TRBJ2-7; D may be TRBD1 (6 bases). There are 12 residues in the CDR3. Trimming removed 3 bases at V and 7 bases at J, with 10 bases between. Germline-derived CDR1 and CDR2 are SEHNR and FQNEAQ (reference sequence). CDR3 nucleotides: TGTGCCAGCAGCTTGGGGGCGGCGGAGCAGTACGTC. Its translation is CASSLGAAEQYV.

This rearrangement joins TRBV6-6 to TRBJ1-2; D ambiguous. V was trimmed by 2 bases and J by 0 bases, leaving 10 bases between them. The CDR3 runs to 15 residues. Germline lookup yields CDR1 MNHNY and CDR2 SVGAGI (reference sequence). The CDR3: CASSYGSASNYGYTF. In nucleotides, the CDR3 is TGTGCCAGCAGTTACGGCAGCGCCTCTAACTATGGCTACACCTTC.

V gene TRBV7-2 combines with J gene TRBJ2-7; 8 bases agree with TRBD1. This CDR3 has 13 amino acids. Germline CDR1 reads SGHTA; CDR2 reads FQGNSA. J gave up 5 bases and V 2 bases, and 2 bases lay outside the gene matches. Here the CDR3 DNA reads TGTGCCAGCAGCTTAAACAGGGGGGACGAGCAGTACTTC. Its protein is CASSLNRGDEQYF. The full variable domain, in which reference TRBV7-2 and TRBJ2-7 provide the parts outside the CDR3, is GAGVSQSPSNKVTEKGKDVELRCDPISGHTALYWYRQSLGQGLEFLIYFQGNSAPDKSGLPSDRFSAERTGGSVSTLTIQRTQQEDSAVYLCASSLNRGDEQYFGPGTRLTVT.

The chain is built from TRBV7-9 and TRBJ1-2; 8 nucleotides agree with TRBD1. Germline-derived CDR1 and CDR2 are SEHNR and FQNEAQ (reference sequence). CDR3 length equals 14 residues. V lost 6 bases and J lost 6; bases outside the gene matches: 9. The CDR3: CASRVQGARDGYTF. The CDR3, as DNA: TGTGCCAGCAGGGTCCAGGGGGCCCGAGATGGCTACACCTTC.

The gene calls are TRBV30 and TRBJ2-3; D is undetermined. Trimming took 5 bases from V and 6 from J, leaving 15 bases between them. The CDR3 contains 13 residues. Germline loops: CDR1 GTSNPN, CDR2 SVGIG (reference sequence). CDR3 in DNA: TGTGCCTGGGGCCGTTCCGGGTGGGATACGCAGTATTTT. This gives the protein CAWGRSGWDTQYF.

This chain joins TRBV11-2 and TRBJ2-7; 8 bases fit TRBD2. Unmatched junction bases numbered 4, after V lost 4 bases and J lost 2 bases. Germline V gives CDR1 SGHAT, CDR2 FQNNGV. The CDR3 runs to 14 residues. The CDR3 sequence: CASSWRGLAYEQYF. The CDR3 DNA reads TGTGCCAGCAGCTGGAGGGGACTAGCCTACGAGCAGTACTTC.

The DNA of the CDR3 is TGCGCCAGCAGTCAAAGCTCCCTGCCCTATGGCTACACCTTC. Protein: CASSQSSLPYGYTF. The chain couples TRBV23-1 to TRBJ1-2, with D uncertain. TRBV23-1 carries the ORF label, with uncertain function. V lost 2 bases to trimming and J lost 4 bases, with 11 bases between them. There are 14 residues in the CDR3.

This chain links TRBV19 with TRBJ2-2; 15 bases fit TRBD2. The V gene end was trimmed by 4 bases and the J gene end by 6 bases; junction bases not matched to a gene: 9. Germline CDR1 is LNHDA and CDR2 is SQIVND (reference sequence). This CDR3 has 18 amino acids. CDR3 coding DNA: TGTGCCAGTAGTAGCCCTTGGACTAGCGGGAGGGGATCCGGGGAGCTGTTTTTT. Amino acids: CASSSPWTSGRGSGELFF.

J is TRBJ1-1 and V is TRBV11-3; D gene uncertain. The germline V and J ends were trimmed by 6 bases and 0 bases, with 14 bases remaining between them. CDR1 is SGHNT and CDR2 is YENEEA in the germline V gene. The CDR3 is 15 amino acids. In nucleotides, the CDR3 is TGTGCCAGCAGTCCAAGAGGTTGGATGAACACTGAAGCTTTCTTT. Protein: CASSPRGWMNTEAFF.

This chain joins TRBV6-5 and TRBJ2-7; D unclear. Trimming shortened V by 0 bases and J by 2 bases, and 11 bases separated the two germline ends. The CDR3 is 15 amino acids. Germline CDR1 and CDR2: MNHEY and SVGAGI. CDR3 protein: CASSYSILGTYEQYV. Here the CDR3 DNA reads TGTGCCAGCAGTTACTCGATCCTAGGTACCTACGAGCAGTACGTC.

This chain uses TRBV10-2 with TRBJ2-2; TRBD2 matches 11 bases. Germline CDR1 is WSHSY and CDR2 is SAAADI. The CDR3 has 15 residues. J lost 7 bases, V lost 6 bases, and 7 bases had no gene match. The CDR3 nucleotides read TGCGCCAGCAGAAATAGCGGGAGGGCCTTCGGGGAGCTGTTTTTT. Translation: CASRNSGRAFGELFF.

V gene TRBV29-1 combines with J gene TRBJ2-2; 9 bases align to TRBD1. V dropped 7 bases and J dropped 1; count of bases not matched to a gene: 4. Germline V gene data show CDR1 as SQVTM and CDR2 as ANQGSEA. There are 14 residues in the CDR3. The CDR3 sequence is CSARTGENTGELFF. The CDR3, as DNA: TGCAGCGCCCGGACAGGGGAGAACACCGGGGAGCTGTTTTTT.

The chain combines TRBV7-8 with TRBJ1-2, with TRBD1 matching over 7 bases. Losses at the gene ends were 5 bases for V and 4 bases for J; bases not matched to a gene: 13. There are 16 residues in the CDR3. Germline loops: CDR1 SGHVS, CDR2 FQNEAQ. The CDR3 sequence is CASSPLTRGQSYGYTF. In nucleotides, the CDR3 is TGTGCCAGCAGCCCGTTAACCAGGGGACAGAGCTATGGCTACACCTTC.

V gene TRBV29-1 combines with J gene TRBJ1-5; the D is unclear. CDR3 length: 14 residues. Germline loops: CDR1 SQVTM, CDR2 ANQGSEA. V lost 5 bases to trimming and J lost 0 bases, with 11 bases between them. As DNA, the CDR3 is TGCAGCGTTCCTGTGGGCAGTAGCAATCAGCCCCAGCATTTT. This codes for CSVPVGSSNQPQHF.

The V call is TRBV6-5, the J call TRBJ1-1; D gene uncertain. The V gene lost 2 bases and the J gene lost 11 bases, with 21 bases spanning the gap. Per the germline V gene, CDR1 is MNHEY and CDR2 is SVGAGI. The CDR3 has 15 residues. CDR3: CASSYTSPPQMEAFF. CDR3 sequence (DNA): TGTGCCAGCAGTTACACAAGCCCCCCCCAGATGGAGGCTTTCTTT.

The chain combines TRBV11-2 with TRBJ2-7; 10 positions agree with TRBD2. The V segment lost 8 bases and the J segment 6 bases; nucleotides outside the gene matches: 13. CDR1 and CDR2 (germline): SGHAT, FQNNGV. The CDR3 loop spans 15 amino acids. The CDR3 region is CASCKREGRHCEQYF. In DNA, the CDR3 is TGTGCCAGCTGCAAGCGGGAGGGCCGCCACTGCGAGCAGTACTTC.

The chain links TRBV5-1 to TRBJ1-3, with 7 bases matching TRBD1. The germline V gene has CDR1 SGHRS and CDR2 YFSETQ. With 0 bases clipped from V and 2 bases from J, the junction kept 5 bases outside the gene matches. This CDR3 has 16 residues. The CDR3 nucleotides read TGCGCCAGCAGCTTGGCCCCCAGGGGGGCTGGAAACACCATATATTTT. Encoded protein: CASSLAPRGAGNTIYF.

V usage is TRBV7-8 and J usage is TRBJ1-4; D gene uncertain. The V gene lost 6 bases and the J gene lost 8 bases, with 16 bases spanning the gap. Germline-derived CDR1 and CDR2 are SGHVS and FQNEAQ. This CDR3 contains 14 residues. The CDR3 DNA follows: TGTGCCAGCAGTCAAACTACTGATGGAGAAAAACTGTTTTTT. Translation: CASSQTTDGEKLFF.